This T cell receptor beta chain appears in the sequencing data of a study of T-cell memory formation after mild COVID-19. Across the study: TCR clusters were mostly confined to one donor each. Whole-study findings and limits: There was a balanced CD4/CD8 profile in clones contracting day 15 to 85, and later expanders leaned CD4+. Pre-infection memory carried some responding clones, suggesting that cross-reactive memory joined. Shrinking CD4+ clones resided mostly in CM and EM, and CD8+ ones in EMRA.

TCRdb analysed the 5' RACE reads with MiXCR anew, one entry per CDR3 protein. Of around 34,000 distinct CDR3 sequences listed, roughly 7.5% are singletons. With respect to this clonotype: The antigen is not known. The junction and the germline gene differ at one end; a read error may be behind it.

The TCR comes from a young man who had mild COVID-19 (a few samples of this study predate the infection). Cell type and time point are not known. The sample consisted of PBMCs or a T cell subset sorted from them (not recorded which).

The CDR3: CASSLNRLGTESFF. CDR3 nucleotides: TGTGCCAGCAGCTTAAACAGGTTAGGCACTGAATCTTTCTTT. This rearrangement joins TRBV7-3 to TRBJ1-1, with D perhaps TRBD1 (5 bases). From germline, CDR1 is SGHTA and CDR2 FQGTGA. The CDR3 runs 14 residues.